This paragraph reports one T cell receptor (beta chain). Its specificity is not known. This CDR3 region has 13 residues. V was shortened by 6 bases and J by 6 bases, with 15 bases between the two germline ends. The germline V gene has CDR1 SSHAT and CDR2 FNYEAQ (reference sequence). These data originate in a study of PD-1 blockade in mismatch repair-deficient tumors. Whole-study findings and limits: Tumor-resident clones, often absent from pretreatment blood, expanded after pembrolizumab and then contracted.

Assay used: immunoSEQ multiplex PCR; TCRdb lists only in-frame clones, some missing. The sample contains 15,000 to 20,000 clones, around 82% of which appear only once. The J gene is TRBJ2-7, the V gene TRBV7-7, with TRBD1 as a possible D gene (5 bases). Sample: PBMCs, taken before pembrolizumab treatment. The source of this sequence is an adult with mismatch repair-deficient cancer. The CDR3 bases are TGTGCCAGCAGAGATGGGGCGGCTATCGAGCAGTACTTC. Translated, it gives CASRDGAAIEQYF. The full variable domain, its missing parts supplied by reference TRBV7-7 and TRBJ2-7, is GAGVSQSPRYKVTKRGQDVTLRCDPISSHATLYWYQQALGQGPEFLTYFNYEAQPDKSGLPSDRFSAERPEGSISTLTIQRTEQRDSAMYRCASRDGAAIEQYFGPGTRLTVT.